These 19 T cell receptor beta chains were sequenced from one sample in a study of radiation and T cells in renal cell carcinoma. Time point described: blood 4 weeks post-SBRT, at nephrectomy. The treatment is: 15 Gy SBRT to primary tumor, nephrectomy 4 weeks later. Clones were sequenced by immunoSEQ multiplex PCR, and TCRdb holds only the in-frame ones, with some missing. The table has 75,000 to 90,000 clones, about nine tenths seen once. The sequences come from blood, collected from a patient whose treatment included radiotherapy and nephrectomy. The receptors come from a woman in her sixties or seventies with renal cell carcinoma.

The V gene is TRBV6-6, the J gene TRBJ2-3, with 16 bases that match TRBD2. The junction had 5 bases not matched to a gene; V was cut back by 7 bases and J by 7 bases. Germline V gene sequence: CDR1 MNHNY, CDR2 SVGAGI (reference sequence). The length of the CDR3 is 15 residues. CDR3 bases: TGTGCCAGCACGGGGACTAGCGGGGGGGAGAATACGCAGTATTTT. Protein product: CASTGTSGGENTQYF.

The V call is TRBV18, the J call TRBJ2-7; 8 positions agree with TRBD1. The V gene end was trimmed by 5 bases and the J gene end by 4 bases; junction bases not matched to a gene: 10. Looked up from germline, CDR1 is KGHSH and CDR2 is LQKENI. The CDR3 is made up of 15 amino acids. In nucleotides, the CDR3 is TGTGCCAGCTCAGATCGGACAGGGACGGGGTACGAGCAGTACTTC. Its translation is CASSDRTGTGYEQYF.

This chain joins TRBV2 and TRBJ1-1; 9 bases line up with TRBD1. After removal of 5 bases from V and 11 bases from J, the junction contained 9 bases not matched to a gene. This CDR3 is 13 amino acids long. Germline V gene sequence: CDR1 SNHLY, CDR2 FYNNEI. The CDR3 region has the DNA TGTGCCAGCAGTCCACAGGGGGCCGGTAGGGCTTTCTTT. It yields the protein CASSPQGAGRAFF.

The rearrangement joins TRBV5-1 to TRBJ1-3; 7 nucleotides match TRBD1. CDR3 length: 15 residues. The V gene end was trimmed by 4 bases and the J gene end by 3 bases; junction bases not matched to a gene: 7. In germline, CDR1 is SGHRS, CDR2 YFSETQ. The CDR3 region is CASSLRTGVGNTIYF. CDR3 sequence (DNA): TGCGCCAGCAGCCTTCGGACAGGAGTTGGAAACACCATATATTTT.

V gene TRBV11-2 combines with J gene TRBJ1-1; a possible D gene is TRBD1 (5 bases). CDR3 length equals 15 residues. V was pared by 5 bases and J by 1 base, with 14 bases between. CDR1 is SGHAT and CDR2 is FQNNGV in the germline V gene. Here the CDR3 reads CASSAAQGRNTEAFF. Here the CDR3 DNA reads TGTGCCAGCAGCGCTGCCCAGGGAAGGAACACTGAAGCTTTCTTT.

This clone was seen only once. This chain uses TRBV10-3 with TRBJ2-2, with 9 positions matching TRBD2. V dropped 8 bases and J dropped 1; count of bases not matched to a gene: 5. The CDR3 has 15 amino acids. From germline, CDR1 is ENHRY and CDR2 SYGVKD. The chain's CDR3 is CAIGDSGGNTGELFF. CDR3 bases: TGTGCCATCGGGGATAGCGGGGGGAACACCGGGGAGCTGTTTTTT.

The chain is built from TRBV5-1 and TRBJ2-5, with D tentatively TRBD1 or TRBD2 (6 bases each). Germline V gene data show CDR1 as SGHRS and CDR2 as YFSETQ. CDR3 length: 14 residues. V dropped 0 bases and J dropped 2 bases, with 8 bases sitting between them. CDR3 coding DNA: TGCGCCAGCAGCTTGGGGAGGGGGCAAGAGACCCAGTACTTC. Protein: CASSLGRGQETQYF.

This chain's CDR3 is CASSLEVGRAYEQYF. In DNA, the CDR3 is TGTGCCAGCAGCTTAGAAGTCGGACGCGCCTACGAGCAGTACTTC. The chain carries TRBV7-8 and TRBJ2-7; D is undetermined. Germline assignment: CDR1 SGHVS and CDR2 FQNEAQ. Trimming stripped 1 base from V and 2 bases from J, with 12 bases between. The length of the CDR3 is 15 residues.

The chain links TRBV2 to TRBJ2-7; D is uncertain. The V and J ends lost 8 bases and 2 bases respectively, with 7 bases between them. Germline CDR1 is SNHLY and CDR2 is FYNNEI. CDR3 length: 11 residues. The CDR3 loop is CASVVTYEQYF. CDR3 DNA sequence: TGTGCCAGCGTGGTTACCTACGAGCAGTACTTC.

The chain employs TRBV4-2 and TRBJ2-2, with D perhaps TRBD1 (5 bases). The germline gives CDR1 LGHNA, CDR2 YNFKEQ. The CDR3 loop spans 15 amino acids. Trimming left V 0 bases short and J 4 bases short, with 9 bases between. CDR3 DNA: TGTGCCAGCAGCCAAGACAGGGATATCACCGGGGAGCTGTTTTTT. Translation gives CASSQDRDITGELFF.

The rearrangement links TRBV7-2 to TRBJ2-3; perhaps TRBD1 as D (6 bases). CDR3 size: 17 residues. Trimming took 5 bases from V and 0 from J, leaving 18 bases between them. Germline CDR1 SGHTA, CDR2 FQGNSA. The CDR3 spells CASSRSPTGTSTDTQYF. The CDR3, as DNA: TGTGCCAGCAGCCGCTCCCCGACAGGAACTAGCACAGATACGCAGTATTTT. The full variable domain, rest sourced from reference TRBV7-2 and TRBJ2-3, is GAGVSQSPSNKVTEKGKDVELRCDPISGHTALYWYRQSLGQGLEFLIYFQGNSAPDKSGLPSDRFSAERTGGSVSTLTIQRTQQEDSAVYLCASSRSPTGTSTDTQYFGPGTRLTVL.

Worth noting for this clone: The junction departs from germline at one end; a sequencing error may be responsible. The rearrangement links TRBV9 to TRBJ2-1; 12 bases align to TRBD2. The CDR3 consists of 15 residues. Germline-derived CDR1 and CDR2 are SGDLS and YYNGEE. The CDR3 reads CASSGLAGGYTEQFF. CDR3 DNA sequence: TGTGCCAGCAGCGGGCTAGCGGGGGGGTACACTGAGCAGTTCTTC.

The chain carries TRBV13 and TRBJ2-1; possibly TRBD2 for D (6 bases). Per germline, CDR1 PRHDT and CDR2 FYEKMQ (reference sequence). Trimming pared 3 bases from V and 8 bases from J, leaving 11 bases between. This CDR3 contains 13 residues. The CDR3 bases are TGTGCCAGCAGCTTGACTAGACGCGATGAGCAGTTCTTC. Translation gives CASSLTRRDEQFF.

About this clone: A read error may account for a junction end that differs from germline. The chain carries TRBV6-5 and TRBJ1-1; the match to TRBD1 covers 7 bases. There are 15 residues in the CDR3. Looked up from germline, CDR1 is MNHEY and CDR2 is SVGAGI. The CDR3 sequence: CASGYSIQGDTEAFF. CDR3 sequence (DNA): TGTGCCAGCGGTTACTCGATTCAGGGGGACACTGAAGCTTTCTTT.

The chain links TRBV7-2 to TRBJ2-6; 7 nucleotides match TRBD1. V was clipped by 6 bases and J by 0 bases; unmatched bases: 11. The CDR3 extends over 18 amino acids. Germline-derived CDR1 and CDR2 are SGHTA and FQGNSA. The CDR3 DNA reads TGTGCCAGCAGAACTGACAGGGAAGGTCTCTCTGGGGCCAACGTCCTGACTTTC. This encodes CASRTDREGLSGANVLTF.

The rearrangement joins TRBV27 to TRBJ2-2, with 8 bases that match TRBD1. The CDR3 consists of 15 residues. Germline V lookup: CDR1 MNHEY, CDR2 SMNVEV (reference sequence). V lost 6 bases and J lost 1; bases outside the gene matches: 4. In DNA, the CDR3 is TGTGCCAGCAGAATACAGGGGGGGAACACCGGGGAGCTGTTTTTT. Translating it yields CASRIQGGNTGELFF.

Here the CDR3 DNA reads TGCAGTGCTGGCGGGGGGGAGACCCAGTACTTC. Amino acids: CSAGGGETQYF. This chain connects TRBV20-1 to TRBJ2-5, with TRBD2 matching over 8 bases. The germline V gene has CDR1 DFQATT and CDR2 SNEGSKA (reference sequence). The J segment lost 5 bases and the V segment lost 5 bases, leaving 1 base of the junction unmatched. This CDR3 is built from 11 residues.

The rearrangement uses TRBV5-1 and TRBJ1-5, with D unresolved. V lost 0 bases to trimming and J lost 0 bases, with 7 bases between them. There are 15 residues in the CDR3. CDR1 and CDR2 (germline): SGHRS, YFSETQ. The CDR3 DNA reads as TGCGCCAGCAGCTTGGACGGAAATAGCAATCAGCCCCAGCATTTT. It is translated as CASSLDGNSNQPQHF.

This clone was seen a handful of times. CDR3 protein: CASSPDTSGNTIYF. DNA for the CDR3: TGCGCCAGCAGCCCTGACACCTCTGGAAACACCATATATTTT. The V gene is TRBV4-3, the J gene TRBJ1-3; D uncertain. Germline CDR1 and CDR2: LGHNA and YSLEER. The CDR3 consists of 14 residues. V dropped 4 bases and J dropped 0 bases, with 7 bases sitting between them.